A selection of T cell receptor beta chains follows, all from one sample in a study of blood T cell repertoires in COVID-19. Generated by immunoSEQ multiplex PCR, the TCRdb table keeps only in-frame clones and is missing some. The repertoire holds roughly 310,000 clones, with around 89% as singletons. The specimen sequenced was PBMCs or T cells enriched from blood (not recorded which). Every receptor here comes from a woman aged 40 to 50 who had recovered from COVID-19. CDR3s include the opening cysteine and the closing phenylalanine or tryptophan. D genes are given only for firm matches. Clone size appears in some rows only: once, few, many, or a class for an expanded clone.

len,v_gene,d_gene,abundance,j_gene,CDR3aa,CDR3nt
12,TRBV3-1/TRBV3-2,NA,NA,TRBJ1-1,CASGNRNTEAFF,TGTGCCAGCGGAAACAGGAACACTGAAGCTTTCTTT
13,TRBV30,NA,NA,TRBJ2-3,CAWIAANTDTQYF,TGTGCCTGGATAGCAGCTAACACAGATACGCAGTATTTT
12,TRBV29-1,NA,NA,TRBJ2-3,CSVTQGTDTQYF,TGCAGCGTCACACAGGGTACAGATACGCAGTATTTT
14,TRBV5-6,NA,NA,TRBJ1-6,CASSLAGLSSPLHF,TGTGCCAGCAGCTTGGCGGGGTTAAGTTCACCCCTCCACTTT
16,TRBV28,NA,few,TRBJ1-3,CASSLRTALSGNTIYF,TGTGCCAGCAGTCTTAGGACAGCCCTCTCTGGAAACACCATATATTTT
14,TRBV18,NA,NA,TRBJ2-1,CASSPRDNYNEQFF,TGTGCCAGCTCACCTAGGGACAACTACAATGAGCAGTTCTTC
14,TRBV13,NA,once,TRBJ2-2,CASSFLGGTGELFF,TGTGCCAGCAGCTTCTTAGGAGGCACCGGGGAGCTGTTTTTT
11,TRBV6-5,NA,NA,TRBJ2-7,CASSHAGEQYF,TGTGCCAGCAGCCACGCGGGGGAGCAGTACTTC
15,TRBV6-5,NA,NA,TRBJ1-4,CASSYSQGVTEKLFF,TGTGCCAGCAGTTATTCGCAGGGTGTTACTGAAAAACTGTTTTTT
15,TRBV28,NA,NA,TRBJ2-1,CASSFRSPPYNEQFF,TGTGCCAGCAGTTTCAGGTCACCTCCCTACAATGAGCAGTTCTTC
15,TRBV5-8,NA,NA,TRBJ1-2,CASSLGEWGSYGYTF,TGTGCCAGCAGCTTGGGAGAGTGGGGCAGCTATGGCTACACCTTC
14,TRBV5-1,NA,NA,TRBJ1-1,CASSPIDLNTEAFF,TGCGCCAGCAGCCCGATAGACTTGAACACTGAAGCTTTCTTT
14,TRBV11-3,NA,NA,TRBJ2-1,CASSLDTLGAEQFF,TGTGCCAGCAGCTTAGATACGCTTGGGGCTGAGCAGTTCTTC
17,TRBV28,TRBD1,NA,TRBJ2-3,CASSSRTGGVGTDTQYF,TGTGCCAGCAGTTCCAGGACAGGGGGCGTAGGGACAGATACGCAGTATTTT
15,TRBV5-8,TRBD1,NA,TRBJ2-7,CASSSIDRGAYEQYF,TGTGCCAGCAGCTCCATTGACAGGGGAGCCTACGAGCAGTACTTC
12,TRBV7-9,NA,NA,TRBJ2-2,CASIGGTGELFF,TGTGCCTCCATCGGGGGCACCGGGGAGCTGTTTTTT
15,TRBV9,TRBD2,NA,TRBJ2-5,CASSVAGGIQETQYF,TGTGCCAGCAGCGTAGCGGGGGGAATTCAAGAGACCCAGTACTTC
11,TRBV20-1,NA,NA,TRBJ2-1,CSASQFNEQFF,TGCAGTGCTAGTCAGTTCAATGAGCAGTTCTTC
15,TRBV5-4,TRBD2,NA,TRBJ2-7,CASSFRTSGPYEQYF,TGTGCCAGCAGCTTCCGGACTAGCGGCCCCTACGAGCAGTACTTC
14,TRBV5-4,NA,NA,TRBJ2-1,CASSRQAAEGEQFF,TGTGCCAGCAGCCGTCAAGCGGCGGAGGGTGAGCAGTTCTTC
15,TRBV7-3,TRBD2,NA,TRBJ2-1,CASSSGTSSYNEQFF,TGTGCCAGCAGCTCAGGGACTAGCAGCTACAATGAGCAGTTCTTC
12,TRBV3-1/TRBV3-2,NA,NA,TRBJ2-1,CASSLRGGEQFF,TGTGCCAGCAGCTTGAGAGGGGGTGAGCAGTTCTTC
13,TRBV7-9,NA,NA,TRBJ1-5,CASTLGGNQPQHF,TGTGCCAGCACTCTGGGGGGGAATCAGCCCCAGCATTTT
16,TRBV7-6,NA,few,TRBJ1-1,CASSLRGSPMNTEAFF,TGTGCCAGCAGCTTAAGAGGCAGCCCAATGAACACTGAAGCTTTCTTT
15,TRBV27,NA,NA,TRBJ1-6,CASSLSVRGNSPLHF,TGTGCCAGCAGTTTGAGTGTGCGCGGCAATTCACCCCTCCACTTT
15,TRBV7-2,NA,NA,TRBJ1-1,CASSQRGGRFTEAFF,TGTGCCAGCAGCCAAAGGGGGGGGCGGTTTACTGAAGCTTTCTTT
14,TRBV10-3,TRBD2,once,TRBJ2-7,CAISVLAGAREQYF,TGTGCCATCAGTGTACTAGCGGGGGCGAGGGAGCAGTACTTC
16,TRBV11-2,TRBD1,NA,TRBJ2-5,CASSPLQGASQETQYF,TGTGCCAGCAGCCCTCTACAGGGGGCTAGCCAAGAGACCCAGTACTTC
16,TRBV28,NA,NA,TRBJ2-2,CASSGPGASNTGELFF,TGTGCCAGCAGTGGTCCAGGGGCATCGAACACCGGGGAGCTGTTTTTT
15,TRBV24-1,TRBD2,NA,TRBJ2-5,CASPFPSGRGETQYF,TGTGCTAGTCCATTTCCCAGCGGGAGGGGGGAGACCCAGTACTTC
15,TRBV9,NA,NA,TRBJ2-2,CASNILGTSPGELFF,TGTGCCAGCAACATCTTAGGGACATCCCCCGGGGAGCTGTTTTTT
13,TRBV19,NA,NA,TRBJ2-5,CASSTTTKETQYF,TGTGCCAGTAGTACAACGACTAAAGAGACCCAGTACTTC
13,TRBV6-5,TRBD1,NA,TRBJ1-2,CASSQGEHYGYTF,TGTGCCAGCAGTCAGGGGGAGCACTATGGCTACACCTTC
14,TRBV27,TRBD2,NA,TRBJ2-7,CASRHGTSGYEQYF,TGTGCCAGCCGCCACGGGACTAGTGGCTACGAGCAGTACTTC
18,TRBV11-3,TRBD2,few,TRBJ2-5,CASSPPSRLAGVVETQYF,TGTGCCAGCAGCCCGCCCTCGAGGCTAGCGGGAGTTGTAGAGACCCAGTACTTC
14,TRBV2,TRBD1,NA,TRBJ1-3,CASRQGASGNTIYF,TGTGCCAGCAGACAGGGGGCCTCTGGAAACACCATATATTTT
16,TRBV7-9,TRBD2,NA,TRBJ2-3,CASSTKTGGITDTQYF,TGTGCCAGCAGCACTAAAACGGGGGGGATCACAGATACGCAGTATTTT
16,TRBV3-1/TRBV3-2,TRBD1,NA,TRBJ2-1,CASSQDQIGQGNEQFF,TGTGCCAGCAGCCAAGATCAAATAGGACAGGGCAATGAGCAGTTCTTC
14,TRBV9,NA,NA,TRBJ2-3,CASSAFADTDTQYF,TGTGCCAGCAGCGCTTTCGCGGACACAGATACGCAGTATTTT
15,TRBV28,TRBD2,NA,TRBJ2-4,CASSTWEGPKNIQYF,TGTGCCAGCAGTACGTGGGAGGGCCCCAAAAACATTCAGTACTTC
15,TRBV28,TRBD2,NA,TRBJ2-7,CASSFAPGGGYEQYF,TGTGCCAGCAGTTTCGCTCCGGGCGGGGGCTACGAGCAGTACTTC
13,TRBV7-2,NA,NA,TRBJ2-3,CASTRAVADTQYF,TGTGCCAGCACCCGAGCGGTCGCAGATACGCAGTATTTT
14,TRBV2,TRBD2,NA,TRBJ2-7,CASSSQGGAYEQYF,TGTGCCAGCAGCTCTCAGGGAGGGGCCTACGAGCAGTACTTC
15,TRBV6-6,NA,NA,TRBJ2-5,CASSQPAGGGETQYF,TGTGCCAGCAGTCAACCAGCCGGAGGAGGAGAGACCCAGTACTTC
15,TRBV28,TRBD2,NA,TRBJ2-7,CASIRPGGNPYEQYF,TGTGCCAGCATCAGACCGGGGGGTAATCCCTACGAGCAGTACTTC
15,TRBV24-1,TRBD1,once,TRBJ1-2,CATSEGDRGGYGYTF,TGTGCCACCAGTGAGGGCGACAGGGGAGGCTATGGCTACACCTTC
13,TRBV4-1,NA,NA,TRBJ2-1,CASSQVGLNEQFF,TGCGCCAGCAGCCAAGTGGGCCTCAATGAGCAGTTCTTC
12,TRBV29-1,NA,NA,TRBJ1-2,CSAGEGDYGYTF,TGCAGCGCGGGAGAGGGCGATTATGGCTACACCTTC
16,TRBV5-1,NA,NA,TRBJ2-7,CASSLNPGGTSYEQYF,TGCGCCAGCAGCTTAAACCCAGGCGGGACCTCCTACGAGCAGTACTTC
14,TRBV7-9,NA,NA,TRBJ2-3,CASSLGTAADTQYF,TGTGCCAGCAGCTTAGGGACTGCCGCAGATACGCAGTATTTT
18,TRBV5-4,TRBD2,NA,TRBJ2-6,CASSLRLAGISGANVLTF,TGTGCCAGCAGCTTGAGACTAGCGGGGATCTCTGGGGCCAACGTCCTGACTTTC
14,TRBV9,NA,NA,TRBJ2-5,CASSVDPVFETQYF,TGTGCCAGCAGCGTAGACCCAGTATTCGAGACCCAGTACTTC
16,TRBV19,TRBD1,NA,TRBJ1-5,CASSTPGTASNQPQHF,TGTGCCAGTAGTACCCCCGGGACAGCGAGCAATCAGCCCCAGCATTTT
15,TRBV7-3,TRBD2,few,TRBJ2-5,CASSPGLAPVGTQYF,TGTGCCAGCAGCCCAGGACTAGCCCCGGTAGGGACCCAGTACTTC
12,TRBV7-5,NA,NA,TRBJ2-7,CATLQGSNEQYF,TGTGCCACCTTACAGGGATCTAACGAGCAGTACTTC
13,TRBV7-8,NA,NA,TRBJ1-2,CASSLAYEEGYTF,TGTGCCAGCAGCTTAGCTTACGAGGAGGGCTACACCTTC